The clone carrying this TCR beta chain was detected many times. Its antigen remains unidentified. As for time point: pre-sensitization, week 0. Treatment: therapeutic diphenylcyclopropenone sensitization with weekly scalp DPC. Germline V gives CDR1 MNHEY, CDR2 SVGAGI. The CDR3 has 16 amino acids. Trimming removed 0 bases from V and 5 bases from J; junction bases left unmatched: 8. Individual cDNA molecules (in the library) carried attached unique molecular identifiers. TCRdb independently ran MiXCR on the RACE reads; one entry per CDR3 protein. The table has some 200,000 distinct CDR3 sequences, 25% to 30% seen once. This entry comes from a study of human T cells and chemical hapten exposure. Background on the study: Patch tests applied 0.01% DPC to the upper back and were scored after 6 days. The study's findings and limits: Controls had significantly fewer large CDR3 similarity clusters than were formed by expanded TCRs.

The sample was whole blood, taken in connection with sensitization to the hapten diphenylcyclopropenone (DPC). This TCR derives from a woman aged 30 to 39 with alopecia areata. Some clones in this sample may be carry-over from other donors' samples. The chain links TRBV6-5 to TRBJ2-3; 7 positions match TRBD2. DNA of the CDR3: TGTGCCAGCAGTTACTCACCGGGCCCGGGGGGAGATACGCAGTATTTT. Translation gives CASSYSPGPGGDTQYF.